The following is a T cell receptor (beta chain) sequence with its context. Antigen unknown. This entry comes from a study of cytomegalovirus exposure and HLA in healthy donors. Notes on the study in general: Indistinguishability led to the exclusion of some V segments, TRBV6-2 and TRBV6-3 included. In a later analysis, a missense DCLRE1C variant was linked to TCR beta V- and J-gene trimming. Data from an earlier analysis indicated that most TCR beta V segments were productive either about 87% or about 30% of the time. Another analysis was done later, and it associated around 16,000 TCR beta sequences with HLA alleles at 0.05 false discovery rate.

J gave up 5 bases and V 3 bases, and 13 bases lay outside the gene matches. CDR3 size: 17 residues. Germline V gene sequence: CDR1 LNHDA, CDR2 SQIVND (reference sequence). The PCR contained 60 Vbeta and 13 Jbeta primers. The table came from immunoSEQ multiplex PCR; TCRdb's copy has only in-frame clones and leaves some out. Of 200,000 to 250,000 clones listed, around 89% were seen once; the top ten hold 0.95% to 1.1%. Source material: PBMCs. This receptor was obtained from a woman aged 18 to 35 in good health and CMV-seronegative. This chain connects TRBV19 to TRBJ2-5, with TRBD2 matching 9 bases. This CDR3 reads CASSIWGGGANGETQYF. For the CDR3, the DNA is TGTGCCAGTAGTATTTGGGGCGGGGGGGCCAACGGTGAGACCCAGTACTTC. Combining the CDR3 with reference TRBV19 and TRBJ2-5 gives the whole variable domain DGGITQSPKYLFRKEGQNVTLSCEQNLNHDAMYWYRQDPGQGLRLIYYSQIVNDFQKGDIAEGYSVSREKKESFPLTVTSAQKNPTAFYLCASSIWGGGANGETQYFGPGTRLLVL.